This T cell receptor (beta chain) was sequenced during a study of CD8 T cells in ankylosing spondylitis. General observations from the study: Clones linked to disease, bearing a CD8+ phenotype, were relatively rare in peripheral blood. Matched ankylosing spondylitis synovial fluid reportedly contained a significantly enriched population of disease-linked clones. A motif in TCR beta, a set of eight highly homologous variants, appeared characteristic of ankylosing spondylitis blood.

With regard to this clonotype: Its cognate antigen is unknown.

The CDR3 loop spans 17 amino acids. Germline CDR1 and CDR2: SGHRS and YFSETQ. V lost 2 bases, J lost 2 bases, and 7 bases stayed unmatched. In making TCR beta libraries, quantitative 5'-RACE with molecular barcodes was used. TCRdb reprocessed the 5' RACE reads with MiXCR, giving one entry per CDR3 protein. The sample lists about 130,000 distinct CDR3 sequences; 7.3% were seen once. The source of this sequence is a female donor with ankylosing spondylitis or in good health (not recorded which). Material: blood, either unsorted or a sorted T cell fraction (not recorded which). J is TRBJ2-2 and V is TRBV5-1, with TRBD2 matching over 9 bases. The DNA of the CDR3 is TGCGCCAGCAGCTTAGGGATAGCGGGGGCCAACACCGGGGAGCTGTTTTTT. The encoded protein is CASSLGIAGANTGELFF.